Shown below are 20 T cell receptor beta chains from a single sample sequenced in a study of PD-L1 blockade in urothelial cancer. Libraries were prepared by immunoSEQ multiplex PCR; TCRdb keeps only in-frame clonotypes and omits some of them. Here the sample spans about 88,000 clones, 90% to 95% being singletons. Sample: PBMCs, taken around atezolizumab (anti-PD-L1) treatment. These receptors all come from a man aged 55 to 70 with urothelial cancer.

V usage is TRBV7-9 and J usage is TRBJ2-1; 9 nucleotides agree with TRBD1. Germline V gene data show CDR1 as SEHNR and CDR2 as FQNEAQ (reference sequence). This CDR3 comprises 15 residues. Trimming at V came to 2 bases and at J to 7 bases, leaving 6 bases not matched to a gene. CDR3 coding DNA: TGTGCCAGCAGCTTATTCTCAGACAGGGGGAATGAGCAGTTCTTC. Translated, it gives CASSLFSDRGNEQFF.

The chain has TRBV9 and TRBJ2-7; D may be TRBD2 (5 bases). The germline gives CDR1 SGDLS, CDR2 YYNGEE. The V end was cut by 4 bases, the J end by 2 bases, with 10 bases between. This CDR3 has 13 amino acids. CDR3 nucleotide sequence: TGTGCCAGCAGCCGAGACGGGGCCTACGAGCAGTACTTC. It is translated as CASSRDGAYEQYF. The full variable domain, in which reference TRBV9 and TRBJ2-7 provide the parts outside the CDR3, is DSGVTQTPKHLITATGQRVTLRCSPRSGDLSVYWYQQSLDQGLQFLIQYYNGEERAKGNILERFSAQQFPDLHSELNLSSLELGDSALYFCASSRDGAYEQYFGPGTRLTVT.

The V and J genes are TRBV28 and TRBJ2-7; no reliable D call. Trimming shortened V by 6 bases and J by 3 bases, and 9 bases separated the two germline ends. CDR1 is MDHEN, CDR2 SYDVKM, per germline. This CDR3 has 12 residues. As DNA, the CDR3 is TGTGCCAGCAGCCTTACTGACTACGAGCAGTACTTC. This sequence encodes CASSLTDYEQYF.

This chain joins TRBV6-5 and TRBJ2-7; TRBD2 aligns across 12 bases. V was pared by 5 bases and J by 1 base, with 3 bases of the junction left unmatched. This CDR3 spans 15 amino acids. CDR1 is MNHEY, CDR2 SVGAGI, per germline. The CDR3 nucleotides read TGTGCCAGCAGTCACACTAGCGGGGGGTCCTACGAGCAGTACTTC. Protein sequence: CASSHTSGGSYEQYF.

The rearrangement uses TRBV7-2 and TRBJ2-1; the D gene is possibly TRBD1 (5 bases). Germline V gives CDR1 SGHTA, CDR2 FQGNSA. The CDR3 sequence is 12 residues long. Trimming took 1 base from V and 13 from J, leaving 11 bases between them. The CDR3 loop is CASSLVRGTQFF. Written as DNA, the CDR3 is TGTGCCAGCAGCTTAGTTAGGGGCACCCAGTTCTTC.

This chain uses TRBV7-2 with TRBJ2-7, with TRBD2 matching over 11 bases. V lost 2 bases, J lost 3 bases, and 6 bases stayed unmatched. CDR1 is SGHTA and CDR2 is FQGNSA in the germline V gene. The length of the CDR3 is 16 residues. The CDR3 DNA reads TGTGCCAGCAGCTTACAACTAGCGGGAGAGATCTACGAGCAGTACTTC. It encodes CASSLQLAGEIYEQYF.

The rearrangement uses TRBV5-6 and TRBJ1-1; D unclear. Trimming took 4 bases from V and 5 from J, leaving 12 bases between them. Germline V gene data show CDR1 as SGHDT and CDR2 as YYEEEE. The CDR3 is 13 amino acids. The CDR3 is CASSLGPSTEAFF. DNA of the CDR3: TGTGCCAGCAGCCTGGGCCCGAGTACTGAAGCTTTCTTT.

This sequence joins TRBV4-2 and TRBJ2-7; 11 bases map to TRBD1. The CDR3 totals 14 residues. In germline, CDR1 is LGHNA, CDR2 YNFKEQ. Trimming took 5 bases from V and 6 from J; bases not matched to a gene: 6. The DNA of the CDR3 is TGTGCCAGCAGCGGGGACAGGGGGTCGTCCGAGCAGTACTTC. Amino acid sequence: CASSGDRGSSEQYF.

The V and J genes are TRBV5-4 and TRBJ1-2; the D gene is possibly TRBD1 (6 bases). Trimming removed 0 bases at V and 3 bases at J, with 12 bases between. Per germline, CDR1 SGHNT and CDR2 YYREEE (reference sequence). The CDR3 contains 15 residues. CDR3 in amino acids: CASSLVSGAHYGYTF. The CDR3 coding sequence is TGTGCCAGCAGCTTGGTGTCAGGGGCTCACTATGGCTACACCTTC.

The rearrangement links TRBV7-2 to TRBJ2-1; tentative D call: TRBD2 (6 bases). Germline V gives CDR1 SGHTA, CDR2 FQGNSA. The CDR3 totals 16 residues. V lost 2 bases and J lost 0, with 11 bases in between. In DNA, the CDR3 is TGTGCCAGCAGCTTAAGAGCCGGGAGCTCCTACAATGAGCAGTTCTTC. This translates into CASSLRAGSSYNEQFF.

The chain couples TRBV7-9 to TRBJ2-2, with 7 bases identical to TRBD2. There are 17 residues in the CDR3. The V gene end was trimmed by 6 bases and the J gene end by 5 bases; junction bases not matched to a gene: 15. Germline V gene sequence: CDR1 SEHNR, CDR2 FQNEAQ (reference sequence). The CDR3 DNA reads TGTGCCAGCAGTCCTTCCGGGAGGCAGGGTGGAACCGGGGAGCTGTTTTTT. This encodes CASSPSGRQGGTGELFF. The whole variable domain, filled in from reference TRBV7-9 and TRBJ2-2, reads DTGVSQNPRHKITKRGQNVTFRCDPISEHNRLYWYRQTLGQGPEFLTYFQNEAQLEKSRLLSDRFSAERPKGSFSTLEIQRTEQGDSAMYLCASSPSGRQGGTGELFFGEGSRLTVL.

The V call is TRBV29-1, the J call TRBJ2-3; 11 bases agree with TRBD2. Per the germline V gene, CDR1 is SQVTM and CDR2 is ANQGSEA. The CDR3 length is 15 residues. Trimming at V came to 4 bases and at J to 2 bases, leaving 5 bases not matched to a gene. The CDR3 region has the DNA TGCAGCGTTGTTGGGACTAGCGGAAACACAGATACGCAGTATTTT. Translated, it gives CSVVGTSGNTDTQYF.

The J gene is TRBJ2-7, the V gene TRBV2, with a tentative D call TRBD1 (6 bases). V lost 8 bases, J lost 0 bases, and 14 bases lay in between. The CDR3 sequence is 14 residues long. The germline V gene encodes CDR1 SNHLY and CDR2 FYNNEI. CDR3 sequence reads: CASREGRGSYEQYF. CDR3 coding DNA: TGTGCCAGCCGAGAGGGCAGGGGCTCCTACGAGCAGTACTTC.

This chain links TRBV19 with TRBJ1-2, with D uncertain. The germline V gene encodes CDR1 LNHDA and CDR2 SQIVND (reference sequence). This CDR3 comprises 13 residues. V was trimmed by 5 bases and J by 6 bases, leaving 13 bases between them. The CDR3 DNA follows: TGTGCCAGTAGTTCCAGGATGGGAGATGGCTACACCTTC. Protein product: CASSSRMGDGYTF.

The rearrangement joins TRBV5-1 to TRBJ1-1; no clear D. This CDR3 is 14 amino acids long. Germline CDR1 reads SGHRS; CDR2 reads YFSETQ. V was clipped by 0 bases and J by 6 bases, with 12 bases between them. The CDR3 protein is CASSLGHAQAEAFF. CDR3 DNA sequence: TGCGCCAGCAGCTTGGGACACGCGCAGGCTGAAGCTTTCTTT.

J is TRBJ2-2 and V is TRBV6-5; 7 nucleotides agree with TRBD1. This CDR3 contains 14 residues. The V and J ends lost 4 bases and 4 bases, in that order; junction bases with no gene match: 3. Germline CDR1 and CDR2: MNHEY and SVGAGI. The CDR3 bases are TGTGCCAGCAGTTCACAGGGGTTCACCGGGGAGCTGTTTTTT. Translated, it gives CASSSQGFTGELFF.

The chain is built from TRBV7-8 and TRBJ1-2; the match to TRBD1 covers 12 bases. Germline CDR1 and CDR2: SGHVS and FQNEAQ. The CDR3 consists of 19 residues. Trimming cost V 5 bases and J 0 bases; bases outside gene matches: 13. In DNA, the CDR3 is TGTGCCAGCAGCCTCTTCATCGGGACAGGGGGCCGAGCTAACTATGGCTACACCTTC. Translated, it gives CASSLFIGTGGRANYGYTF. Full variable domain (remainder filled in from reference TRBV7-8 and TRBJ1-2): GAGVSQSPRYKVAKRGQDVALRCDPISGHVSLFWYQQALGQGPEFLTYFQNEAQLDKSGLPSDRFFAERPEGSVSTLKIQRTQQEDSAVYLCASSLFIGTGGRANYGYTFGSGTRLTVV.

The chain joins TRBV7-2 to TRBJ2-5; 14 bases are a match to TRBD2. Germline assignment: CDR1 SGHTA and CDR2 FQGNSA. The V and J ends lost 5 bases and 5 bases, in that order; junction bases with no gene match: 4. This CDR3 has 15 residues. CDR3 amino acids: CASSQGLAGVETQYF. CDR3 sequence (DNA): TGTGCCAGCAGCCAGGGACTAGCGGGAGTCGAGACCCAGTACTTC.

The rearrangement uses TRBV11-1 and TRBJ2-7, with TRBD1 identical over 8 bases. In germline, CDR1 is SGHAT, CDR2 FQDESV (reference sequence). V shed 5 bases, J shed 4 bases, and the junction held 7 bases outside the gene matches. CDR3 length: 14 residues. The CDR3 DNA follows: TGTGCCAGCAGCGCCCCAGGGGGCGCTTACGAGCAGTACTTC. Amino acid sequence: CASSAPGGAYEQYF.

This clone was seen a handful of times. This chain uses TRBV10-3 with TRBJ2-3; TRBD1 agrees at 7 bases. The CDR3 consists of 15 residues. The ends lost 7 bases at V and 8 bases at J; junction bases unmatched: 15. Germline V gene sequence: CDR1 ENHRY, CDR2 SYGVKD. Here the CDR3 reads CAINQGGQTGGTQYF. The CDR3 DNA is TGTGCCATCAACCAAGGGGGACAGACAGGTGGTACGCAGTATTTT.